Listed below are T cell receptor beta chains from one sample, sequenced in a study of vaccination effects on CD4 cells after COVID-19. Profiled with immunoSEQ multiplex PCR; TCRdb holds only in-frame clones, not every one. The sample holds 55,000 to 90,000 clones, over 60% seen once. These receptors are not linked to any known antigen. The specimen was CD4+ T cells from PBMCs cultured with HIV peptides, collected before COVID-19 vaccination. The receptors shown here come from a human donor who had a prior SARS-CoV-2 infection. The CDR3 runs from the conserved cysteine through the conserved F or W. D genes are given only for firm matches. A clone size is listed for some rows: how often the clone was seen (once, few, many), or a class if it is expanded.

-,TRBV5-6,few,TRBJ1-2,CASSLQRSHYGYTF,TGTGCCAGCAGCTTACAGAGGAGTCACTATGGCTACACCTTC
-,TRBV7-2,-,TRBJ2-2,CASSLGGVTGELFF,TGTGCCAGCAGCTTAGGAGGGGTCACCGGGGAGCTGTTTTTT
TRBD1,TRBV5-1,-,TRBJ2-7,CASSWAGTGSYEQYF,TGCGCCAGCAGCTGGGCCGGGACAGGGTCATACGAGCAGTACTTC
-,TRBV12-2,-,TRBJ2-4,CASRLGQGDLTKYF,TGTGCAAGTCGCTTGGGACAGGGTGACTTAACAAAGTACTTC
-,TRBV5-4,-,TRBJ1-1,CASSGGAQMNTEAFF,TGTGCCAGCAGTGGGGGGGCCCAAATGAACACTGAAGCTTTCTTT
-,TRBV30,-,TRBJ1-2,CAQNRVSHGYTF,TGTGCCCAAAATAGGGTCAGCCATGGCTACACCTTC
-,TRBV11-3,once,TRBJ1-1,CASSGYGGAFF,TGTGCCAGCAGCGGATACGGGGGAGCTTTCTTT
-,TRBV11-3,-,TRBJ2-1,CASSLGDSNEQFF,TGTGCCAGCAGCTTAGGGGACTCAAATGAGCAGTTCTTC
-,TRBV30,once,TRBJ1-1,CAWSTTGTPEAFF,TGTGCCTGGAGTACGACAGGAACCCCTGAAGCTTTCTTT
TRBD2,TRBV7-9,-,TRBJ2-1,CASSLGASGGEDEQFF,TGTGCCAGCAGCTTAGGGGCTAGCGGGGGCGAGGATGAGCAGTTCTTC
-,TRBV3-1/TRBV3-2,few,TRBJ1-5,CASTQIDNQPQHF,TGTGCCAGCACCCAAATAGACAATCAGCCCCAGCATTTT
-,TRBV5-4,few,TRBJ1-6,CASRRKGGYNSPLHF,TGTGCCAGCAGGAGAAAGGGGGGGTATAATTCACCCCTCCACTTT
-,TRBV7-2,few,TRBJ2-1,CASSLLAAYNEQFF,TGTGCCAGCAGCTTATTGGCGGCCTACAATGAGCAGTTCTTC
-,TRBV11-2,-,TRBJ1-3,CASSLIPAGNTIYF,TGTGCCAGCAGCTTAATTCCGGCCGGAAACACCATATATTTT
-,TRBV6-5,-,TRBJ1-1,CASSSATYNTEAFF,TGTGCCAGCAGCTCCGCTACATACAACACTGAAGCTTTCTTT
TRBD1,TRBV7-9,once,TRBJ1-4,CASSQTGQRNEKLFF,TGTGCCAGCAGCCAGACGGGACAGAGAAATGAAAAACTGTTTTTT
TRBD2,TRBV4-1,-,TRBJ2-3,CASSQDSSGGITDTQYF,TGCGCCAGCAGCCAAGATTCTAGCGGGGGTATCACAGATACGCAGTATTTT
-,TRBV21-1,few,TRBJ2-5,CASSGDVRETQYF,TGTGCCAGCAGCGGAGATGTCCGGGAGACCCAGTACTTC
-,TRBV9,-,TRBJ1-3,CASSVGEFSGNTIYF,TGTGCCAGCAGCGTAGGGGAATTCTCTGGAAACACCATATATTTT
-,TRBV7-9,few,TRBJ2-1,CASSSKRKQFF,TGTGCCAGCAGCTCCAAGCGCAAGCAGTTCTTC
-,TRBV7-6,-,TRBJ1-5,CASSLAGGGKRSNQPQHF,TGTGCCAGCAGCTTAGCCGGGGGGGGTAAAAGGAGCAATCAGCCCCAGCATTTT
TRBD1,TRBV13,few,TRBJ2-1,CASSLPPGGHNEQFF,TGTGCCAGCAGTCTGCCCCCAGGGGGCCACAATGAGCAGTTCTTC
-,TRBV5-1,-,TRBJ1-1,CASSSFGQNTEAFF,TGCGCCAGCAGCTCCTTTGGCCAGAACACTGAAGCTTTCTTT
-,TRBV11-1,-,TRBJ2-3,CASSLAAWSSTDTQYF,TGTGCCAGCAGCTTAGCCGCCTGGTCAAGCACAGATACGCAGTATTTT
-,TRBV2,-,TRBJ1-1,CASSEESWLHAFF,TGTGCCAGCAGTGAAGAATCGTGGTTACACGCTTTCTTT
TRBD1,TRBV4-1,few,TRBJ2-7,CASSQSGTGVYEQYF,TGCGCCAGCAGCCAGTCCGGGACAGGGGTCTACGAGCAGTACTTC
TRBD1,TRBV11-2,-,TRBJ2-5,CASSQDRVLETQYF,TGTGCCAGCAGCCAAGACAGGGTGTTAGAGACCCAGTACTTC
-,TRBV5-1,-,TRBJ2-7,CASASGTALGEQYF,TGCGCCAGTGCCTCCGGGACGGCCCTCGGGGAGCAGTACTTC
-,TRBV19,few,TRBJ1-5,CASSIQRYSNQPQHF,TGTGCCAGTAGTATCCAACGGTATAGCAATCAGCCCCAGCATTTT
TRBD1,TRBV5-4,-,TRBJ2-1,CASSLGDRAIVEFF,TGTGCCAGCAGCTTGGGGGACAGGGCCATTGTAGAGTTCTTC
-,TRBV5-6,-,TRBJ1-4,CASSLGPQSNEKLFF,TGTGCCAGCAGCTTGGGACCCCAGAGTAATGAAAAACTGTTTTTT
-,TRBV3-1/TRBV3-2,-,TRBJ1-1,CASSQREGNTEAFF,TGTGCCAGCAGCCAACGGGAGGGGAACACTGAAGCTTTCTTT
TRBD2,TRBV24-1,-,TRBJ2-1,CATSDLRLADYNEQFF,TGTGCCACCAGTGATTTGCGCCTAGCGGACTACAATGAGCAGTTCTTC
-,TRBV18,few,TRBJ1-1,CASLRDRMNTEAFF,TGTGCCAGCTTAAGAGACAGAATGAACACTGAAGCTTTCTTT
-,TRBV12-3/TRBV12-4,-,TRBJ2-5,CASSLNRQETQYF,TGTGCCAGCAGTTTAAACAGGCAAGAGACCCAGTACTTC
-,TRBV5-4,once,TRBJ2-7,CASSLGGWGQLREQYF,TGTGCCAGCAGCTTGGGTGGTTGGGGGCAATTGAGGGAGCAGTACTTC
-,TRBV2,few,TRBJ2-2,CASFRGRRNTGELFF,TGTGCCAGCTTCCGGGGGCGCCGGAACACCGGGGAGCTGTTTTTT
TRBD2,TRBV7-2,-,TRBJ2-1,CASSGGGALRYEQFF,TGTGCCAGCAGCGGCGGGGGGGCCTTACGATATGAGCAGTTCTTC
TRBD2,TRBV5-1,few,TRBJ2-1,CASSLPTSGDYNEQFF,TGCGCCAGCAGCTTGCCTACTAGCGGGGACTACAATGAGCAGTTCTTC
TRBD1,TRBV7-2,-,TRBJ2-2,CASSSDRATGELFF,TGTGCCAGCAGCTCGGACAGGGCCACCGGGGAGCTGTTTTTT
TRBD1,TRBV5-6,-,TRBJ2-7,CASSFRRGLNHEQYF,TGTGCCAGCAGCTTTCGCAGGGGGCTCAACCACGAGCAGTACTTC
-,TRBV7-3,-,TRBJ1-3,CASSLTGAAGNTIYF,TGTGCCAGCAGCTTAACTGGGGCAGCTGGAAACACCATATATTTT
TRBD2,TRBV2,-,TRBJ2-1,CASKLTSGGSEQFF,TGTGCCAGCAAGCTGACTAGCGGGGGATCTGAGCAGTTCTTC
-,TRBV9,-,TRBJ2-7,CASSTRPDYEQYF,TGTGCCAGCAGCACACGGCCCGACTACGAGCAGTACTTC
TRBD1,TRBV11-3,few,TRBJ2-7,CASSLAGQGGGEQYF,TGTGCCAGCAGCTTAGCGGGACAGGGGGGCGGAGAGCAGTACTTC